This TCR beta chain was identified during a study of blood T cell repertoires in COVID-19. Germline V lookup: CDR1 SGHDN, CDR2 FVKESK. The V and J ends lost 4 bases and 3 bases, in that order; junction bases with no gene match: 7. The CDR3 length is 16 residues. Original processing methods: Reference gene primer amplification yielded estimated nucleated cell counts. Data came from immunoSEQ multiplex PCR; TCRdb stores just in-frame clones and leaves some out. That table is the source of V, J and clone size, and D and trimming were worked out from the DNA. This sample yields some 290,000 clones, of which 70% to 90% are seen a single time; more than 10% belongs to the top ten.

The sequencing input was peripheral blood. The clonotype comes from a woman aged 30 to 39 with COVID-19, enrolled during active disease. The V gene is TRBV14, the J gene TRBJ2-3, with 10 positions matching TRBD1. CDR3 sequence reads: CASSLGTGAWTDTQYF. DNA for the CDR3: TGTGCCAGCAGCCTCGGGACAGGGGCGTGGACAGATACGCAGTATTTT.